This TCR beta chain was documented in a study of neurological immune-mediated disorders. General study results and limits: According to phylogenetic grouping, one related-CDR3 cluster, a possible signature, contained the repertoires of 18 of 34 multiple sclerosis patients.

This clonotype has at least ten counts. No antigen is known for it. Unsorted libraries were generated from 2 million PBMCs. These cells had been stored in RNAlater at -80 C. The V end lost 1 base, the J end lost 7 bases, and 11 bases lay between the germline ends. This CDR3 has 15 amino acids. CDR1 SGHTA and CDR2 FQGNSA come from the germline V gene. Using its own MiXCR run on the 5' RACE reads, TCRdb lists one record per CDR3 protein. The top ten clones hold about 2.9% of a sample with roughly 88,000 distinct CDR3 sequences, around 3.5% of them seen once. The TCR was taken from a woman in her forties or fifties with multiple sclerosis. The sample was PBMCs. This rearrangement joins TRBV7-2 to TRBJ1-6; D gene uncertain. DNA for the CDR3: TGTGCCAGCAGCTTAGAGATGGTTAAGAATTCACCCCTCCACTTT. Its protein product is CASSLEMVKNSPLHF.